This TCR beta chain was identified in a study of cytomegalovirus exposure and HLA in healthy donors. Whole-study results and caveats: Productive rates of about 87% or about 30% were seen for most TCR beta V segments in an earlier analysis.

It was with 60 Vbeta and 13 Jbeta primers that the PCR ran. Libraries were prepared by immunoSEQ multiplex PCR; TCRdb keeps only in-frame clonotypes and omits some of them. The repertoire has approximately 190,000 clones, around 85% of them found once; the top ten carry 3.5% to 4%. Germline CDR1 MNHNS, CDR2 SASEGT. This CDR3 contains 16 residues. The V and J ends lost 0 bases and 5 bases respectively, with 14 bases between them. Remarks on this clone: The antigen is not known.

The J gene is TRBJ1-5, the V gene TRBV6-1; TRBD1 is a possible D gene (5 bases). The receptor was isolated from a man in his fifties in good health and CMV-seronegative. Input material: PBMCs. In DNA, the CDR3 is TGTGCCAGCAGTGAAGCGGCAGGGAGGCGAGATCAGCCCCAGCATTTT. It codes for CASSEAAGRRDQPQHF.